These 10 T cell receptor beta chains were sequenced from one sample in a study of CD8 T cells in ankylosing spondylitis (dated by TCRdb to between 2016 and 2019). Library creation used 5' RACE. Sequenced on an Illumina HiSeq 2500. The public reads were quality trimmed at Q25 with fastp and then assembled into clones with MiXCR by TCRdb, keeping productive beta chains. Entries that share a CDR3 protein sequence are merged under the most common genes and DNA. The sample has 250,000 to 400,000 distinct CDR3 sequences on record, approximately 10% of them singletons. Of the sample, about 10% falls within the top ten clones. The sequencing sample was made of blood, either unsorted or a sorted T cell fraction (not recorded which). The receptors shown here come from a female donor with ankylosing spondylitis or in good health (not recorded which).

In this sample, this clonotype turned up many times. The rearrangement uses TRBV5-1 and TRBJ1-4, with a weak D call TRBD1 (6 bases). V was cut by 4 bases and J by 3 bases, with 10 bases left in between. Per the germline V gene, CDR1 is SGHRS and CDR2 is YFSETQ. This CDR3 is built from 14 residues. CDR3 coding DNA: TGCGCCAGCAGCATGGACAGACCTAATGAAAAACTGTTTTTT. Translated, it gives CASSMDRPNEKLFF.

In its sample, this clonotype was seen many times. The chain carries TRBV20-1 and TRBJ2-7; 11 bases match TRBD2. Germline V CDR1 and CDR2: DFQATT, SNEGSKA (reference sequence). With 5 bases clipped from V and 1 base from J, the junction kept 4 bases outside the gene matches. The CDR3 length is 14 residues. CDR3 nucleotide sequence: TGCAGTGCTGGACCTAGCGGGAGGTCCTACGAGCAGTACTTC. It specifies CSAGPSGRSYEQYF.

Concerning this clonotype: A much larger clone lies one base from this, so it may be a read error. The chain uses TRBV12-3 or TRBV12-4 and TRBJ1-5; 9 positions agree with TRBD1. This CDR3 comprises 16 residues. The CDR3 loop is CASSGGTGRGNQPQPF. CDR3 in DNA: TGTGCCAGCAGCGGAGGGACAGGGAGGGGCAATCAGCCCCAGCCTTTT.

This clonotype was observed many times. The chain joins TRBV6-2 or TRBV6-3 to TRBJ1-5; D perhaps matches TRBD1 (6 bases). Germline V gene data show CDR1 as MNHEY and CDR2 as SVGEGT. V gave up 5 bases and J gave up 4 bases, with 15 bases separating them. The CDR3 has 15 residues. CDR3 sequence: CASSVWGAGNQPQHF. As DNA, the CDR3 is TGTGCCAGCAGTGTGTGGGGGGCCGGGAATCAGCCCCAGCATTTT.

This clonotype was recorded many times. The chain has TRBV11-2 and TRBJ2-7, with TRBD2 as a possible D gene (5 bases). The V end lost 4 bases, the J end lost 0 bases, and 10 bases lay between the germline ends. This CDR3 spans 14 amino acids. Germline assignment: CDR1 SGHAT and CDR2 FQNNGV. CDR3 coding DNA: TGTGCCAGCAGCTCCTTAACTAGCTCCTACGAGCAGTACTTC. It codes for CASSSLTSSYEQYF.

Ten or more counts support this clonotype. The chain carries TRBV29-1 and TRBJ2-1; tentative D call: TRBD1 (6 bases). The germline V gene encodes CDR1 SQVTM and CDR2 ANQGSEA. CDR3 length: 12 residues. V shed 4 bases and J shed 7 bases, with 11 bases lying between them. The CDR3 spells CSVVQGRNEQFF. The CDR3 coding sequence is TGCAGCGTTGTACAGGGTAGAAATGAGCAGTTCTTC.

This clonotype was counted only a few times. CDR3 sequence (DNA): TGTGCCAGCCCAGGGGCTCCCCTTTCCTACGAGCAGTACTTC. This sequence encodes CASPGAPLSYEQYF. The gene calls are TRBV6-2 or TRBV6-3 and TRBJ2-7; D is possibly TRBD1 (6 bases). The germline V and J ends were trimmed by 8 bases and 1 base, with 15 bases remaining between them. The CDR3 length is 14 residues. CDR1 MNHEY and CDR2 SVGEGT come from the germline V gene.

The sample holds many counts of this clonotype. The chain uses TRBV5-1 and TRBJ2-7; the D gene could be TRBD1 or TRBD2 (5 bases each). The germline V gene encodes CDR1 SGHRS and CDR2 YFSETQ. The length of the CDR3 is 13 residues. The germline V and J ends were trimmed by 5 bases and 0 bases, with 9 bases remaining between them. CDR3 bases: TGCGCCAGCAGTGAGGGGAACTCCTACGAGCAGTACTTC. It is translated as CASSEGNSYEQYF. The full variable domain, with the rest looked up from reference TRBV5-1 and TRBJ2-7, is KAGVTQTPRYLIKTRGQQVTLSCSPISGHRSVSWYQQTPGQGLQFLFEYFSETQRNKGNFPGRFSGRQFSNSRSEMNVSTLELGDSALYLCASSEGNSYEQYFGPGTRLTVT.

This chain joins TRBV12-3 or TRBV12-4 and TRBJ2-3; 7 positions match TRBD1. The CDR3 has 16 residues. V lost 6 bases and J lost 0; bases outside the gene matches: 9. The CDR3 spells CASRATRQGSTDTQYF. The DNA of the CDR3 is TGTGCCAGCAGAGCGACCCGACAGGGAAGCACAGATACGCAGTATTTT.

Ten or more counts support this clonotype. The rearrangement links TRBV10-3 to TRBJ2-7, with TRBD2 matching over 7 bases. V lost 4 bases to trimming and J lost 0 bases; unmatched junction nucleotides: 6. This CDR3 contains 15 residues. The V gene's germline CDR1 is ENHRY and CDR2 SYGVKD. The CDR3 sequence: CAISGLADHSYEQYF. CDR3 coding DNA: TGTGCCATCAGTGGGCTAGCGGATCACTCCTACGAGCAGTACTTC.